This record concerns one T cell receptor (beta chain) sequence. The authors' processing: Estimation of nucleated cell counts relied on the amplification of reference gene primers. Assay: immunoSEQ multiplex PCR; the TCRdb copy retains only in-frame clones and omits some. V, J and clone size derive from that table, while D and trimming were established from the DNA sequence. The profile covers 100,000 to 150,000 clones, with over 75% appearing a single time and less than 8.5% taken by the ten largest. The germline CDR1 and CDR2 sequences are MNHEY and SMNVEV (reference sequence). The CDR3 spans 17 residues. Between the trimmed V and J ends, which lost 1 base and 0 bases, there was a span of 10 bases. This sample is drawn from a study of blood T cell repertoires in COVID-19. Study in general: COVID-19 samples, acute and convalescent, were from the United States, Italy and Spain. Sources were T cells, B-cell-depleted T cells, or PBMCs; the material itself was cDNA or gDNA.

The chain links TRBV27 to TRBJ2-6; D is unresolved. The source of this sequence is a man at least 80 years old with active or convalescent COVID-19. The sample was peripheral blood. The CDR3 is CASSLFALSSGANVLTF. CDR3 coding DNA: TGTGCCAGCAGTTTATTCGCACTGAGCTCTGGGGCCAACGTCCTGACTTTC.